The 22 T cell receptor beta chains listed next were all sequenced from one sample in a study of CD8 T cells in ankylosing spondylitis. TCRdb reprocessed the 5' RACE reads with MiXCR, giving one entry per CDR3 protein. The sample has under 250,000 distinct CDR3 sequences, around 32% seen once; the top ten hold about 4.2%. Sequencing was done on a sample of blood, either unsorted or a sorted T cell fraction (not recorded which). The receptors were gathered from a male donor with ankylosing spondylitis or in good health (not recorded which).

This clonotype has just a few counts. The chain uses TRBV20-1 and TRBJ2-5; possibly TRBD1 or TRBD2 for D (5 bases each). The CDR3 has 13 amino acids. CDR1 is DFQATT and CDR2 is SNEGSKA in the germline V gene (reference sequence). Trimming left V 5 bases short and J 2 bases short, with 12 bases between. CDR3 loop: CSAVRDVQETQYF. The CDR3 DNA reads TGCAGTGCTGTACGGGACGTGCAAGAGACCCAGTACTTC.

By frequency in the sample, this clonotype is medium-sized. The chain couples TRBV7-2 to TRBJ2-1, with a weak D call TRBD2 (7 bases). The CDR3 is 14 residues long. Per the germline V gene, CDR1 is SGHTA and CDR2 is FQGNSA. V gave up 0 bases and J gave up 9 bases, with 12 bases separating them. The CDR3 sequence is CASSLAGGHTEQFF. The CDR3 DNA sequence: TGTGCCAGCAGCTTAGCGGGGGGGCACACTGAGCAGTTCTTC.

This chain links TRBV7-2 with TRBJ2-1; TRBD2 might be the D (7 bases). Trimming stripped 5 bases from V and 8 bases from J, with 25 bases between. Germline V gene lookup returns CDR1 SGHTA and CDR2 FQGNSA. The CDR3 has 17 residues. The CDR3 is CASSRGAGEGSTHEQFF. The CDR3 DNA reads as TGTGCCAGCAGCCGGGGGGCGGGGGAGGGGTCAACCCATGAGCAGTTCTTC.

This sequence joins TRBV4-1 and TRBJ2-7, with 8 bases lining up with TRBD2. Germline-derived CDR1 and CDR2 are MGHRA and YSYEKL. The CDR3 contains 14 residues. Trimming took 1 base from V and 5 from J; bases not matched to a gene: 4. Here the CDR3 DNA reads TGCGCCAGCAGCCAAGTTCCGGGGGGGGACGAGCAGTACTTC. Protein product: CASSQVPGGDEQYF.

This clonotype has only a few counts. The V call is TRBV28, the J call TRBJ2-2, with TRBD2 matching over 7 bases. Germline CDR1 and CDR2: MDHEN and SYDVKM. The CDR3 contains 15 residues. V was clipped by 3 bases and J by 4 bases; unmatched bases: 5. The CDR3 loop is CASSLDGRRTGELFF. CDR3 sequence (DNA): TGTGCCAGCAGTTTGGACGGGAGGCGCACCGGGGAGCTGTTTTTT.

This clonotype appeared a few times. V gene TRBV12-3 or TRBV12-4 combines with J gene TRBJ1-2; no clear D. The V and J ends lost 1 base and 4 bases respectively, with 7 bases between them. CDR3 size: 13 residues. CDR3 in DNA: TGTGCCAGCAGTTTAGATTTAGTCTATGGCTACACCTTC. Its translation is CASSLDLVYGYTF.

This clonotype came up a few times. This chain connects TRBV24-1 to TRBJ2-3, with a tentative D call TRBD2 (5 bases). The CDR3 covers 15 residues. From germline, CDR1 is KGHDR and CDR2 SFDVKD. V was shortened by 9 bases and J by 0 bases, with 15 bases between the two germline ends. CDR3 loop: CATRQSGASTDTQYF. CDR3 DNA sequence: TGTGCCACCCGGCAAAGCGGAGCTAGCACAGATACGCAGTATTTT.

This clonotype turned up a few times. The rearrangement links TRBV7-6 to TRBJ2-1; TRBD1 aligns across 7 bases. J was trimmed by 2 bases and V by 5 bases; bases with no gene match: 9. The CDR3 runs 16 residues. Germline CDR1 reads SGHVS; CDR2 reads FNYEAQ. This chain's CDR3 is CASSLRDRPPYNEQFF. CDR3 DNA: TGTGCCAGCAGCCTCCGGGACAGACCCCCCTACAATGAGCAGTTCTTC.

The V and J genes are TRBV7-2 and TRBJ1-6, with 9 bases identical to TRBD1. Germline values: CDR1 SGHTA, CDR2 FQGNSA. Trimming took 4 bases from V and 10 from J; bases not matched to a gene: 8. The CDR3 runs to 15 residues. In DNA form, the CDR3 reads TGTGCCAGCAGCTCAGGACAGGGGTTAAAATCACCCCTCCACTTT. It is translated as CASSSGQGLKSPLHF.

This clonotype was counted only a few times. The rearrangement links TRBV7-8 to TRBJ2-5; a weak D match, TRBD1 (6 bases). Per the germline V gene, CDR1 is SGHVS and CDR2 is FQNEAQ. The ends were cut back, 3 bases at V and 2 bases at J, with 16 bases in the middle. The CDR3 is 16 amino acids. CDR3 region: CASSFHRAFRQETQYF. DNA of the CDR3: TGTGCCAGCAGCTTCCACAGGGCGTTTAGGCAAGAGACCCAGTACTTC.

This clonotype has a handful of counts. This sequence joins TRBV5-1 and TRBJ1-5, with TRBD1 as a possible D gene (6 bases). Germline CDR1 and CDR2: SGHRS and YFSETQ. Trimming shortened V by 1 base and J by 7 bases, and 12 bases separated the two germline ends. There are 14 residues in the CDR3. The CDR3 sequence: CASSLSGAEQPQHF. The CDR3 region has the DNA TGCGCCAGCAGCTTGTCGGGGGCTGAGCAGCCCCAGCATTTT.

This chain links TRBV15 with TRBJ2-5; tentative D call: TRBD2 (6 bases). In germline, CDR1 is LNHNV, CDR2 YYDKDF (reference sequence). CDR3 length: 13 residues. V lost 5 bases to trimming and J lost 2 bases, with 9 bases between them. CDR3 loop: CATSPRGQETQYF. CDR3 in DNA: TGTGCCACCAGCCCTCGGGGGCAAGAGACCCAGTACTTC.

The chain has TRBV9 and TRBJ2-3; D is perhaps TRBD1 (6 bases). V shed 2 bases and J shed 4 bases, with 11 bases lying between them. CDR1 and CDR2 (germline): SGDLS, YYNGEE. The CDR3 has 14 residues. CDR3 protein: CASSVTGTADTQYF. In DNA form, the CDR3 reads TGTGCCAGCAGCGTCACAGGGACCGCAGATACGCAGTATTTT.

This clonotype was counted a few times. The chain carries TRBV29-1 and TRBJ2-7; unclear D gene. The CDR3 covers 11 residues. Trimming took off 6 bases at V and 7 bases at J, with 13 bases between the two ends. CDR1 and CDR2 (germline): SQVTM, ANQGSEA. CDR3 bases: TGCAGCGTCATAGACCTAGAGGAGCAGTACTTC. Translation gives CSVIDLEEQYF.

The J gene is TRBJ2-1, the V gene TRBV15; 11 bases are shared with TRBD2. The length of the CDR3 is 16 residues. The V gene end was trimmed by 3 bases and the J gene end by 5 bases; junction bases not matched to a gene: 6. The germline gives CDR1 LNHNV, CDR2 YYDKDF (reference sequence). CDR3 coding DNA: TGTGCCACCAGCAGCTCCCTAGCGGGGGGACACAATGAGCAGTTCTTC. Translated: CATSSSLAGGHNEQFF.

This clonotype was seen more than once but under ten times. CDR3 amino acids: CASSLHSGGDNEQFF. CDR3 nucleotides: TGTGCCAGCAGCTTACATAGCGGGGGGGACAATGAGCAGTTCTTC. The genes are TRBV7-9 and TRBJ2-1; 11 bases line up with TRBD2. Germline CDR1 and CDR2: SEHNR and FQNEAQ (reference sequence). This CDR3 is 15 amino acids long. V was pared by 2 bases and J by 5 bases, with 2 bases of the junction left unmatched.

This rearrangement joins TRBV5-5 to TRBJ2-7; a weak D match, TRBD1 (6 bases). CDR1 is SGHKS, CDR2 YYEKEE, per germline (reference sequence). V gave up 5 bases and J gave up 5 bases, with 17 bases separating them. The CDR3 extends over 14 amino acids. The CDR3 DNA reads TGTGCCAGCAGTCAAGGACAGTTAGGGGACGAGCAGTACTTC. It specifies CASSQGQLGDEQYF.

This clonotype was counted only a few times. The rearrangement joins TRBV7-6 to TRBJ2-5, with 9 bases that match TRBD1. This CDR3 has 14 residues. Germline V gives CDR1 SGHVS, CDR2 FNYEAQ. The ends lost 2 bases at V and 7 bases at J; junction bases unmatched: 5. The CDR3 sequence is CASSLSGQGGTQYF. The CDR3, as DNA: TGTGCCAGCAGCTTATCGGGACAGGGAGGGACCCAGTACTTC. Full variable domain (rest looked up from reference TRBV7-6 and TRBJ2-5): GAGVSQSPRYKVTKRGQDVALRCDPISGHVSLYWYRQALGQGPEFLTYFNYEAQQDKSGLPNDRFSAERPEGSISTLTIQRTEQRDSAMYRCASSLSGQGGTQYFGPGTRLLVL.

J is TRBJ1-6 and V is TRBV15; possibly TRBD1 for D (6 bases). The germline V gene has CDR1 LNHNV and CDR2 YYDKDF (reference sequence). The ends were cut back, 1 base at V and 8 bases at J, with 18 bases in the middle. This CDR3 is 17 amino acids long. CDR3 loop: CATSRGGGDGFHSPLHF. CDR3 nucleotide sequence: TGTGCCACCAGCAGAGGAGGGGGTGACGGTTTTCATTCACCCCTCCACTTT.

This clonotype was detected ten times or more. The genes are TRBV29-1 and TRBJ2-2, with TRBD1 matching 7 bases. The germline gives CDR1 SQVTM, CDR2 ANQGSEA. The junction had 6 bases not matched to a gene; V was cut back by 5 bases and J by 6 bases. The CDR3 extends over 13 amino acids. The CDR3 nucleotides are TGCAGCGTTAGACAGGGTCTCGCCGGGGAGCTGTTTTTT. Its translation is CSVRQGLAGELFF.

The chain joins TRBV18 to TRBJ2-5, with unresolved D. Trimming pared 0 bases from V and 5 bases from J, leaving 7 bases between. There are 13 residues in the CDR3. The germline CDR1 and CDR2 sequences are KGHSH and LQKENI. This CDR3 is CASSPPVLETQYF. For the CDR3, the DNA is TGTGCCAGCTCACCACCGGTGCTTGAGACCCAGTACTTC. The full variable domain, completed using reference TRBV18 and TRBJ2-5, is NAGVMQNPRHLVRRRGQEARLRCSPMKGHSHVYWYRQLPEEGLKFMVYLQKENIIDESGMPKERFSAEFPKEGPSILRIQQVVRGDSAAYFCASSPPVLETQYFGPGTRLLVL.

This chain links TRBV9 with TRBJ2-7; weak D call: TRBD1 (6 bases). Trimming left V 0 bases short and J 3 bases short, with 10 bases between. This CDR3 is 14 amino acids long. The germline V gene has CDR1 SGDLS and CDR2 YYNGEE. This chain's CDR3 is CASSVDRAHYEQYF. The CDR3 DNA sequence: TGTGCCAGCAGCGTAGACAGGGCCCACTACGAGCAGTACTTC. The full variable domain, rest sourced from reference TRBV9 and TRBJ2-7, is DSGVTQTPKHLITATGQRVTLRCSPRSGDLSVYWYQQSLDQGLQFLIQYYNGEERAKGNILERFSAQQFPDLHSELNLSSLELGDSALYFCASSVDRAHYEQYFGPGTRLTVT.